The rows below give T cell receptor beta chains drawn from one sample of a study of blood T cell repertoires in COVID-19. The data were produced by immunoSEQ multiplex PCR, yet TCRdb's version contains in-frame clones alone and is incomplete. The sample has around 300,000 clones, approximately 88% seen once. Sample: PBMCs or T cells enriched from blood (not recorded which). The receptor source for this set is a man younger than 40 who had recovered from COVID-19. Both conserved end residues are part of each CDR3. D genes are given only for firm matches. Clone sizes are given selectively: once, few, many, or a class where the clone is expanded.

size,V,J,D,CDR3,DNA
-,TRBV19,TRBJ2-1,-,CASSPDEQFF,TGTGCCAGCTCCCCCGATGAGCAGTTCTTC
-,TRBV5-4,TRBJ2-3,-,CASSLADTQYF,TGTGCCAGCAGCTTGGCGGATACGCAGTATTTT
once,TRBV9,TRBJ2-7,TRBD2,CASSVAIGTRVYEQYF,TGTGCCAGCAGCGTTGCCATCGGGACTAGGGTGTACGAGCAGTACTTC
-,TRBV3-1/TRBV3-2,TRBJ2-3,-,CASSQGSGQPSTDTQYF,TGTGCCAGCAGCCAAGGGTCCGGACAGCCTAGCACAGATACGCAGTATTTT
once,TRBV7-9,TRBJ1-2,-,CASSLDSDYRYTF,TGTGCCAGCAGCTTAGACAGTGACTATCGCTACACCTTC
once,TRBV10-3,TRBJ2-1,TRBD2,CAISESPGVSGDEQFF,TGTGCCATCAGTGAGTCCCCCGGGGTTAGCGGGGATGAGCAGTTCTTC
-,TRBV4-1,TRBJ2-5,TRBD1,CASSPRTGRGGTQYF,TGCGCCAGCAGCCCACGGACAGGCCGAGGTGGGACCCAGTACTTC
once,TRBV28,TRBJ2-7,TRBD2,CASTKAGIPYEQYF,TGTGCCAGCACGAAAGCGGGGATCCCCTACGAGCAGTACTTC
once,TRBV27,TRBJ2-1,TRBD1,CASSWDRVNEQFF,TGTGCCAGCAGTTGGGACAGGGTCAATGAGCAGTTCTTC
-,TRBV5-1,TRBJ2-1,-,CASSLEGLYNEQFF,TGCGCCAGCAGCTTGGAGGGACTTTACAATGAGCAGTTCTTC
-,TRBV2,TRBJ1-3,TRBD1,CASSARDRRENTIYF,TGTGCCAGCAGTGCCAGGGACAGAAGGGAGAACACCATATATTTT
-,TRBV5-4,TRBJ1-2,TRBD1,CASSDGRTGGSGYTF,TGTGCCAGCAGCGATGGGAGGACAGGGGGGAGTGGCTACACCTTC
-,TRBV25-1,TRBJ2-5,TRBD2,CASSEGLAGWGETQYF,TGTGCCAGCAGTGAGGGACTAGCGGGGTGGGGGGAGACCCAGTACTTC
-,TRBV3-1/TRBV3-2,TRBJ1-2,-,CASRPVGANYGYTF,TGTGCCAGCAGGCCGGTCGGGGCTAACTATGGCTACACCTTC
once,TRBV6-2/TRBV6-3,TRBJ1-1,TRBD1,CASSYVDRAGTEAFF,TGTGCCAGCAGTTACGTGGACAGGGCTGGAACTGAAGCTTTCTTT
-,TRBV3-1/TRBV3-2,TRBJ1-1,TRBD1,CASSPDRGTEAFF,TGTGCCAGCAGCCCAGACAGGGGGACTGAAGCTTTCTTT
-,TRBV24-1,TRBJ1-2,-,CATSDPTIGDGYTF,TGTGCCACCAGTGATCCCACTATTGGCGACGGCTACACCTTC
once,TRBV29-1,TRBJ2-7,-,CSVWGPGGYEQYF,TGCAGCGTTTGGGGGCCAGGTGGGTACGAGCAGTACTTC
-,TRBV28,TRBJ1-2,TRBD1,CASSSPQGAGYGYTF,TGTGCCAGCAGTTCCCCACAGGGGGCGGGGTATGGCTACACCTTC
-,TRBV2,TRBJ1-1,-,CASSEVLSVRAFF,TGTGCCAGCAGTGAAGTGTTGAGTGTTCGAGCTTTCTTT
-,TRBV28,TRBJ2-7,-,CASSLSGSLYEQYF,TGTGCCAGCAGTTTATCCGGTTCCCTCTACGAGCAGTACTTC
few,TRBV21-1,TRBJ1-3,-,CASSCAKWAMKTGRHSGNTIYF,TGTGCCAGCAGCTGCGCAAAGTGGGCGATGAAAACAGGGCGTCACTCTGGAAACACCATATATTTT
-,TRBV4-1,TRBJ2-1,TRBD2,CASSHLLAGGPSYNEQFF,TGCGCCAGCAGCCATCTACTAGCGGGGGGTCCTTCCTACAATGAGCAGTTCTTC
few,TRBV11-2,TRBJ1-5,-,CASSLESYSNQPQHF,TGTGCCAGCAGCTTAGAATCGTATAGCAATCAGCCCCAGCATTTT
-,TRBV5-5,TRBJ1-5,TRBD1,CASSSQGGNQPQHF,TGTGCCAGCAGCTCCCAGGGGGGAAATCAGCCCCAGCATTTT
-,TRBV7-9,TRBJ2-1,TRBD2,CASSTGTTIYNEQFF,TGTGCCAGCAGCACCGGGACTACCATCTACAATGAGCAGTTCTTC
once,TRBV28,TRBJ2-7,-,CASSPPTGPRFF,TGTGCCAGCAGTCCCCCCACAGGGCCCCGGTTCTTC
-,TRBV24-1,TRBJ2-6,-,CATSGGSGANVLTF,TGTGCCACCAGCGGGGGATCTGGGGCCAACGTCCTGACTTTC
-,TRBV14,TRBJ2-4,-,CASSQAGTLQYF,TGTGCCAGCAGCCAAGCCGGGACACTTCAGTACTTC
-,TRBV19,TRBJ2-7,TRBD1,CASSIATGRGYEQYF,TGTGCCAGTAGTATAGCGACAGGGAGAGGCTACGAGCAGTACTTC
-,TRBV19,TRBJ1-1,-,CASIGRVDRRTEAFF,TGTGCCAGTATCGGGAGAGTTGATAGGCGCACTGAAGCTTTCTTT
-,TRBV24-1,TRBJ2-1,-,CATSDLRGGEQFF,TGTGCCACCAGTGATTTGAGGGGCGGTGAGCAGTTCTTC
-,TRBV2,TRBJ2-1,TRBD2,CATRRTSGGNNEQFF,TGTGCCACCCGACGGACTAGCGGGGGGAACAATGAGCAGTTCTTC
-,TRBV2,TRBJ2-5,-,CASSGGLGGAGETQYF,TGTGCCAGCAGTGGAGGCTTAGGGGGCGCGGGGGAGACCCAGTACTTC
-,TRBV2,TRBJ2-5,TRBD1,CASSVDRVQETQYF,TGTGCCAGCAGTGTAGACAGGGTACAAGAGACCCAGTACTTC
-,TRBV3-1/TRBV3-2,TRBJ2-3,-,CASSQDPIRPSGSTGTDTQYF,TGTGCCAGCAGCCAAGACCCCATACGACCGTCAGGGTCAACTGGCACAGATACGCAGTATTTT
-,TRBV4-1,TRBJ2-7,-,CASSQVHGVRGSEQYF,TGCGCCAGCAGCCAAGTACACGGGGTCAGGGGTTCCGAGCAGTACTTC
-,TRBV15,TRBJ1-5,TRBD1,CATSRRQGTGSNQPQHF,TGTGCCACCAGCAGGAGACAGGGGACGGGCAGCAATCAGCCCCAGCATTTT
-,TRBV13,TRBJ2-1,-,CASSAGATYNEQFF,TGTGCCAGCTCGGCGGGGGCCACATACAATGAGCAGTTCTTC
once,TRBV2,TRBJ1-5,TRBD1,CASRTGGAGQPQHF,TGTGCCTCCCGGACAGGGGGCGCCGGCCAGCCCCAGCATTTT